These 23 T cell receptor beta chains share one sample of origin, sequenced in a study of graft-versus-host responses after intestinal transplantation. Clones were sequenced by immunoSEQ multiplex PCR, and TCRdb holds only the in-frame ones, with some missing. The sample contains about 97,000 clones, 90% of which appear only once. The material sequenced was PBMCs, taken 450 to 460 days after intestinal transplant. These receptors were obtained from a human patient who received an intestinal transplant, so some T cells may come from the graft donor.

The chain couples TRBV5-1 to TRBJ2-7, with 8 bases aligning to TRBD2. Germline V lookup: CDR1 SGHRS, CDR2 YFSETQ. This CDR3 has 15 amino acids. The trim removed 0 bases at V and 0 bases at J, leaving 2 bases unmatched. The CDR3 nucleotides are TGCGCCAGCAGCTTGGGCGGGGGGCTCTCCTACGAGCAGTACTTC. The encoded protein is CASSLGGGLSYEQYF.

This rearrangement joins TRBV5-1 to TRBJ1-3, with D possibly matching TRBD1 (5 bases). V lost 0 bases, J lost 4 bases, and 8 bases lay in between. Per germline, CDR1 SGHRS and CDR2 YFSETQ. The CDR3 is made up of 14 amino acids. The CDR3 DNA reads TGCGCCAGCAGCTTGGCAGGGTCCGGAAACACCATATATTTT. Translation gives CASSLAGSGNTIYF.

The chain employs TRBV6-5 and TRBJ2-7; 10 bases are shared with TRBD2. Germline V gives CDR1 MNHEY, CDR2 SVGAGI. The CDR3 loop spans 14 amino acids. The V segment lost 6 bases and the J segment 2 bases; nucleotides outside the gene matches: 4. The DNA of the CDR3 is TGTGCCAGCAGCTTAGCGGGGGGCGCCTACGAGCAGTACTTC. It translates to CASSLAGGAYEQYF.

The chain combines TRBV7-9 with TRBJ1-1, with a weak D call TRBD1 (5 bases). This CDR3 has 14 residues. Trimming took off 4 bases at V and 0 bases at J, with 9 bases between the two ends. CDR1 and CDR2 (germline): SEHNR, FQNEAQ (reference sequence). CDR3 in amino acids: CASSSDTMNTEAFF. The CDR3 DNA reads TGTGCCAGCAGCTCGGACACTATGAACACTGAAGCTTTCTTT.

V is TRBV15 and J is TRBJ2-6; D unresolved. Germline CDR1 LNHNV, CDR2 YYDKDF (reference sequence). V was pared by 1 base and J by 0 bases, with 10 bases between. CDR3 size: 17 residues. The CDR3 DNA sequence: TGTGCCACCAGCAGAGGCAGACGGCGCTCTGGGGCCAACGTCCTGACTTTC. Translation gives CATSRGRRRSGANVLTF.

The DNA of the CDR3 is TGTGCCAGCAGCTTCGGGCCCGGTGAACTGTTTTTT. As protein: CASSFGPGELFF. The rearrangement joins TRBV7-2 to TRBJ1-4; D ambiguous. The CDR3 extends over 12 amino acids. The germline V gene has CDR1 SGHTA and CDR2 FQGNSA. The V end lost 3 bases, the J end lost 12 bases, and 11 bases lay between the germline ends.

V gene TRBV25-1 combines with J gene TRBJ1-2; the D is unclear. Trimming took off 4 bases at V and 3 bases at J, with 12 bases between the two ends. This CDR3 comprises 14 residues. Germline assignment: CDR1 MGHDK and CDR2 SYGVNS. The CDR3 DNA reads TGTGCCAGCAGTGTGTCCACGCTACACTATGGCTACACCTTC. Translated, it gives CASSVSTLHYGYTF.

The rearrangement joins TRBV6-6 to TRBJ2-1; D is perhaps TRBD1 (6 bases). This CDR3 contains 15 residues. Germline CDR1 is MNHNY and CDR2 is SVGAGI (reference sequence). The V end lost 0 bases, the J end lost 8 bases, and 14 bases lay between the germline ends. CDR3 DNA sequence: TGTGCCAGCAGTTACTCGAGTGGGGGCTTCGATGAGCAGTTCTTC. Its protein product is CASSYSSGGFDEQFF.

This chain links TRBV4-1 with TRBJ1-5, with D possibly being TRBD1 (5 bases). The CDR3 runs 14 residues. V lost 1 base and J 5 bases, leaving 9 bases between the germline ends. CDR1 MGHRA and CDR2 YSYEKL come from the germline V gene. This CDR3 reads CASSQVPGHQPQHF. CDR3 nucleotide sequence: TGCGCCAGCAGCCAAGTCCCAGGGCATCAGCCCCAGCATTTT.

The rearrangement joins TRBV18 to TRBJ2-7; 7 nucleotides agree with TRBD2. The CDR3 spans 16 residues. CDR1 and CDR2 from the germline V gene are KGHSH and LQKENI. J gave up 1 base and V 3 bases, and 9 bases lay outside the gene matches. The CDR3, as DNA: TGTGCCAGCTCACCGAGTTTCGGCGGGGGATCCTACGAGCAGTACTTC. Protein sequence: CASSPSFGGGSYEQYF.

The genes are TRBV5-1 and TRBJ1-1; no firm D call. V was cut by 7 bases and J by 0 bases, with 10 bases left in between. This CDR3 comprises 13 residues. CDR1 is SGHRS and CDR2 is YFSETQ in the germline V gene. As DNA, the CDR3 is TGCGCCAGCCAAATCGGGATGAACACTGAAGCTTTCTTT. Its protein is CASQIGMNTEAFF.

The chain couples TRBV12-5 to TRBJ2-5; 7 bases are a match to TRBD2. Trimming took 4 bases from V and 4 from J; bases not matched to a gene: 6. Germline V gene lookup returns CDR1 LGHNT and CDR2 FRNRAP. The length of the CDR3 is 14 residues. The CDR3 DNA reads as TGTGCTAGTGGTTCGCGACTAGCTGGAGAGACCCAGTACTTC. Its translation is CASGSRLAGETQYF.

The table lists this clone with a count of one. The chain recombines TRBV11-2 with TRBJ2-4; D not certain. V was pared by 3 bases and J by 9 bases, with 15 bases between. CDR1 is SGHAT, CDR2 FQNNGV, per germline. The CDR3 is made up of 14 amino acids. CDR3 loop: CASSFQAETSIQYF. CDR3 sequence (DNA): TGTGCCAGCAGCTTCCAGGCGGAGACAAGCATTCAGTACTTC.

The J gene is TRBJ2-7, the V gene TRBV6-5; 7 nucleotides align to TRBD1. V was pared by 6 bases and J by 4 bases, with 6 bases of the junction left unmatched. The CDR3 runs 13 residues. Germline assignment: CDR1 MNHEY and CDR2 SVGAGI. The CDR3 spells CASSLTGEYEQYF. In nucleotides, the CDR3 is TGTGCCAGCAGCCTAACAGGGGAGTACGAGCAGTACTTC.

This chain joins TRBV5-1 and TRBJ2-3, with D possibly being TRBD2 (5 bases). The CDR3 runs to 15 residues. Per the germline V gene, CDR1 is SGHRS and CDR2 is YFSETQ. The V end lost 4 bases, the J end lost 5 bases, and 17 bases lay between the germline ends. The CDR3 DNA reads as TGCGCCAGCAGCCCCGGTAGTGGGCGGGTAGATACGCAGTATTTT. This codes for CASSPGSGRVDTQYF.

Only one count was recorded for this clone. The chain couples TRBV7-9 to TRBJ1-5; D call uncertain. The V and J ends lost 4 bases and 0 bases respectively, with 7 bases between them. This CDR3 comprises 14 residues. Germline assignment: CDR1 SEHNR and CDR2 FQNEAQ (reference sequence). CDR3 sequence: CASSSTGSNQPQHF. CDR3 DNA: TGTGCCAGCAGCTCGACTGGTAGCAATCAGCCCCAGCATTTT.

This clone was seen only once. The chain links TRBV18 to TRBJ1-1; D gene ambiguous. Germline lookup yields CDR1 KGHSH and CDR2 LQKENI. This CDR3 comprises 13 residues. Trimming removed 2 bases from V and 6 bases from J, with 10 bases in between. The CDR3 DNA follows: TGTGCCAGCTCACCAGGGGAATTCGCTGAAGCTTTCTTT. This sequence encodes CASSPGEFAEAFF.

This chain connects TRBV7-9 to TRBJ1-4, with no clear D. This CDR3 has 11 amino acids. V was trimmed by 2 bases and J by 10 bases, leaving 5 bases between them. The germline V gene encodes CDR1 SEHNR and CDR2 FQNEAQ (reference sequence). The CDR3 DNA is TGTGCCAGCAGCTTATGGGGAAAACTGTTTTTT. Encoded protein: CASSLWGKLFF.

This chain links TRBV6-5 with TRBJ1-1, with D perhaps TRBD1 (6 bases). Per germline, CDR1 MNHEY and CDR2 SVGAGI. This CDR3 comprises 13 residues. The V and J ends lost 7 bases and 4 bases respectively, with 13 bases between them. This CDR3 is CASINRVGTEAFF. The CDR3, as DNA: TGTGCCAGCATTAACAGGGTCGGCACTGAAGCTTTCTTT.

Concerning this clone itself: This specimen includes other DNA sequences encoding the same CDR3. V is TRBV7-3 and J is TRBJ2-2; no definite D call. The V end was cut by 5 bases, the J end by 0 bases, with 7 bases between. The germline CDR1 and CDR2 sequences are SGHTA and FQGTGA. The CDR3 sequence is 14 residues long. The CDR3 spells CASSLGSNTGELFF. In nucleotides, the CDR3 is TGTGCCAGCAGCCTCGGATCGAACACCGGGGAGCTGTTTTTT.

The chain couples TRBV6-6 to TRBJ2-7; 8 nucleotides line up with TRBD2. This CDR3 has 14 amino acids. CDR1 is MNHNY and CDR2 is SVGAGI in the germline V gene (reference sequence). V was pared by 11 bases and J by 4 bases, with 13 bases of the junction left unmatched. CDR3 in amino acids: CAVERSPGGYEQYF. In DNA form, the CDR3 reads TGTGCCGTCGAGAGGAGCCCGGGGGGGTACGAGCAGTACTTC.

This clone was seen a handful of times. The gene calls are TRBV18 and TRBJ1-2; 9 nucleotides agree with TRBD1. Germline trimming cut 6 bases from V and 11 bases from J; bases unmatched to any gene: 13. CDR3 length: 14 amino acids. Germline CDR1 and CDR2: KGHSH and LQKENI. CDR3 loop: CASSLRDREGWYTF. In nucleotides, the CDR3 is TGTGCCAGCTCTCTCCGGGACAGGGAAGGTTGGTACACCTTC.

This chain joins TRBV5-1 and TRBJ2-5, with D perhaps TRBD1 (8 bases). The DNA end lines up better with TRBJ2-7; the J call may be wrong. Germline V gene data show CDR1 as SGHRS and CDR2 as YFSETQ. CDR3 length equals 14 residues. CDR3 nucleotides: TGCGCCAGCAGCGTACAGGGGGGGATCTACGAGCAGTACTTC. Translation: CASSVQGGIYEQYF.